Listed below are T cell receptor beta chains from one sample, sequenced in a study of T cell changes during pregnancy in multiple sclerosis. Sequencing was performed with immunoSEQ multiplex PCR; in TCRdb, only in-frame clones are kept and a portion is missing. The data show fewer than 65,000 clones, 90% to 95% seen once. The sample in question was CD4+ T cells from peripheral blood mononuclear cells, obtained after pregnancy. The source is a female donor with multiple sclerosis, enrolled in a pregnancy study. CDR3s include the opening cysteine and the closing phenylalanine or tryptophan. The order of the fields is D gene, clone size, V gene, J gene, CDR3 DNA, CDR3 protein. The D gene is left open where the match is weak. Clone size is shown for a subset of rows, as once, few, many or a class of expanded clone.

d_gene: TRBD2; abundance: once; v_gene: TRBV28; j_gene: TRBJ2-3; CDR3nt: TGTGCCAGCAGTCCGGGGGGTAGCGGGAGTGGTACGCAGTATTTT; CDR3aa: CASSPGGSGSGTQYF
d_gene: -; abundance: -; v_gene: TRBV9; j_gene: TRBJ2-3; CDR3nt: TGTGCCAGCAGCGTTACGGTGGGCACAGATACGCAGTATTTT; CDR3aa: CASSVTVGTDTQYF
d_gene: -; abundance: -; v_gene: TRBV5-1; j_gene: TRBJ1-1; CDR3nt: TGCGCCAGCAGCTTGGAGGGGGGGCTCGCTTTCTTT; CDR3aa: CASSLEGGLAFF
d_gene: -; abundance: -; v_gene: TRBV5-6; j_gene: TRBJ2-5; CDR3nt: TGTGCCAGCAGCTTGGACTGGCGGGAACCCGAGACCCAGTACTTC; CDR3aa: CASSLDWREPETQYF
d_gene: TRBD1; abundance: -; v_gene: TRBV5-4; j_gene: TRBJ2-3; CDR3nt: TGTGCCAGCAGCTTGGGACAGGGACGGCGGGGCACAGATACGCAGTATTTT; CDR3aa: CASSLGQGRRGTDTQYF
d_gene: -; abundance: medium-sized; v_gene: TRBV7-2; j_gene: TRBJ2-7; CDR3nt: TGTGCCAGCAATCCCGGGGTTAACTACGAGCAGTACTTC; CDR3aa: CASNPGVNYEQYF
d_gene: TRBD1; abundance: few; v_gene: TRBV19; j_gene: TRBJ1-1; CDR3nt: TGTGCCAGTAGAGGTGACAGGGGACGGTACACTGAAGCTTTCTTT; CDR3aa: CASRGDRGRYTEAFF
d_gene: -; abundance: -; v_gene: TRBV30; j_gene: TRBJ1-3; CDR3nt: TGTGCCTGGAGTGTACGGGGCTCTGGAAACACCATATATTTT; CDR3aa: CAWSVRGSGNTIYF
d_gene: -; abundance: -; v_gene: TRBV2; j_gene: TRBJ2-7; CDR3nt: TGTGCCAGCAGGTCAACCGGGACCCCCGGGGGCGAGCAGTACTTC; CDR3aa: CASRSTGTPGGEQYF
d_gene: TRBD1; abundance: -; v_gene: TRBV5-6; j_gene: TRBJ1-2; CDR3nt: TGTGCCAGCAGCTTTTGGACCAGGGGGCGCATTGACTATGGCTACACCTTC; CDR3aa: CASSFWTRGRIDYGYTF
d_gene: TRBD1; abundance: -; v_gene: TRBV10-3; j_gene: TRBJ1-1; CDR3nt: TGTGCCATCAGTGAGTCGCGTCAGGACAGGGCGGCTTTCTTT; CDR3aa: CAISESRQDRAAFF
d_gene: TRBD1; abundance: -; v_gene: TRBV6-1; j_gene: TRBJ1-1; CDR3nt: TGTGCCAGCGATCAGGACAGGATGAACACTGAAGCTTTCTTT; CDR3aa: CASDQDRMNTEAFF
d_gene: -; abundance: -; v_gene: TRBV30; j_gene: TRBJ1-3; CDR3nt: TGTGCTTGGGAGCTAGGAAACACCATATATTTT; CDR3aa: CAWELGNTIYF
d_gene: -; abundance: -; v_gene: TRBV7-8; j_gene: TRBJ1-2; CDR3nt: TGTGCCAGCAGCTTAGCGGCAGGGTCCTATGGCTACACCTTC; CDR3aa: CASSLAAGSYGYTF
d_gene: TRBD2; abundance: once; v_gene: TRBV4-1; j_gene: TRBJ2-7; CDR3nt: TGCGCCAGCAGCCAACTAGCGGGGGTCTACGAGCAGTACTTC; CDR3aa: CASSQLAGVYEQYF
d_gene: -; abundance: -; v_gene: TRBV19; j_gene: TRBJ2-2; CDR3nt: TGTGCCAGTACCCGGGGACTGAACACCGGGGAGCTGTTTTTT; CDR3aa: CASTRGLNTGELFF
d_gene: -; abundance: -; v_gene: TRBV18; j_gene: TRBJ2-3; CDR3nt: TGTGCCAGCACGTTGACTAGTTCAGATACGCAGTATTTT; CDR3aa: CASTLTSSDTQYF
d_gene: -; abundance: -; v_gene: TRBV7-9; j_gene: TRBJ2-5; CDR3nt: TGTGCCAGCAGCCTCTCGGACAGCTTCCAAGAGACCCAGTACTTC; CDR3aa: CASSLSDSFQETQYF
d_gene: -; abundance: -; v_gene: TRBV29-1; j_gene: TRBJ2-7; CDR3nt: TGCAGCGTGCTTTGGACGGGAGAGCAGTACTTC; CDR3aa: CSVLWTGEQYF
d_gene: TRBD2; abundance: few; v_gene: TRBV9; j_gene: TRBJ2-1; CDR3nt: TGTGCCAGCAGCGTGGGACTAGCAAATGAGCAGTTCTTC; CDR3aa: CASSVGLANEQFF
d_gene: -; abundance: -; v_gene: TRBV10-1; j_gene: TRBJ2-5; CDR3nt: TGCGCCAGCAGTGAAGGGAGGAACCAAGAGACCCAGTACTTC; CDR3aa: CASSEGRNQETQYF
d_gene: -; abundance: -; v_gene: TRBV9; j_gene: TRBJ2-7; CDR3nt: TGTGCCAGCAGCGTATTTCCTAGTTACGAGCAGTACTTC; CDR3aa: CASSVFPSYEQYF
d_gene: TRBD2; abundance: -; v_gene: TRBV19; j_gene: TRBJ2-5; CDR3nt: TGTGCCAGTAGTACGGGGGGACTCCAAGAGACCCAGTACTTC; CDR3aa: CASSTGGLQETQYF
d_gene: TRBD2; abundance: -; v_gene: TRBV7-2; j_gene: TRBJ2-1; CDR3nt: TGTGCCAGCAGCTTTAGAGTGACTAGCGGGACCCACAATGAGCAGTTCTTC; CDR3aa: CASSFRVTSGTHNEQFF
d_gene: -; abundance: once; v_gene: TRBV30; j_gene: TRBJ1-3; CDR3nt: TGTGCCTGGAGTCGAAGCGGAAACACCATATATTTT; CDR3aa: CAWSRSGNTIYF
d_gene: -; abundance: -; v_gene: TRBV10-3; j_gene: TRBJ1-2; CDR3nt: TGCGGAGCGGGGGTCGGCTATGGCTACACCTTC; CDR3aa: CGAGVGYGYTF
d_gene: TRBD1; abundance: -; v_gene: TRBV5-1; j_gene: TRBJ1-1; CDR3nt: TGCGCCAGCAGCTTGGGGGGGGGACAGGGGGCCACTGAAGCTTTCTTT; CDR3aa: CASSLGGGQGATEAFF
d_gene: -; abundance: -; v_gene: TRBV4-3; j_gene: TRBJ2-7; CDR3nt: TGCGCCAGCAGCCAAGGAACCGGGGTCGAAGCCTACGAGCAGTACTTC; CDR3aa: CASSQGTGVEAYEQYF
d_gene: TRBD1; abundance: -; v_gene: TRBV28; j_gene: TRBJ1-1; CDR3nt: TGTGCCAGCAGTTTAGGCGGCAGGGGGAAGGACACTGAAGCTTTCTTT; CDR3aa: CASSLGGRGKDTEAFF
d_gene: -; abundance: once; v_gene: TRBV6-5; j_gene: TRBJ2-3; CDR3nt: TGTGCCAGCAGTTACTTTCGGACTGGCACAGATACGCAGTATTTT; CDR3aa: CASSYFRTGTDTQYF
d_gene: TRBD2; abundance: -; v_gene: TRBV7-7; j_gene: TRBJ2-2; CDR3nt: TGTGCCAGCTCGGGGGGGAGGGTTGGAACGAACACCGGGGAGCTGTTTTTT; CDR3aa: CASSGGRVGTNTGELFF
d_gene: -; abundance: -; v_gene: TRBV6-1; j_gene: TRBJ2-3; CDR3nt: TGTGCCAGCAGCCGGCGGAGCACAGATACGCAGTATTTT; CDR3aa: CASSRRSTDTQYF
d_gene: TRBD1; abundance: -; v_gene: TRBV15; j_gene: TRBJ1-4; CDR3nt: TGTGCCACCAGCAGAGATACGACAGGGGATGAAAAACTGTTTTTT; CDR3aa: CATSRDTTGDEKLFF
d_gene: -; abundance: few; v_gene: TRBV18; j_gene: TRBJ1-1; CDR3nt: TGTGCCAGCTCACCAAGGCAGGACACTGAAGCTTTCTTT; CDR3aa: CASSPRQDTEAFF
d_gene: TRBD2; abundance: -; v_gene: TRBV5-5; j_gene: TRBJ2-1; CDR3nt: TGTGCCAGCACCGGCGTTTCAGGTGGGAGGGCCCTCGGTGAGCAGTTCTTC; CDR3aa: CASTGVSGGRALGEQFF
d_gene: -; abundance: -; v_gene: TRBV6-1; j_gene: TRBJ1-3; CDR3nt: TGTGCCACCCTCCCATGGGAGAGTGGAAACACCATATATTTT; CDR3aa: CATLPWESGNTIYF
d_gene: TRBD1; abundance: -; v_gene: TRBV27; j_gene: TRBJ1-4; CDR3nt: TGTGCCAGCAGTCCTAGGGGGCGGTTTAATGAAAAACTGTTTTTT; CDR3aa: CASSPRGRFNEKLFF
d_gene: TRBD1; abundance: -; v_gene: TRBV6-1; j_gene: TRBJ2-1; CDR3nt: TGTGCCAGCAGTGGCGGCAGGGGGCGGGCCGAGCAGTTCTTC; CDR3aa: CASSGGRGRAEQFF
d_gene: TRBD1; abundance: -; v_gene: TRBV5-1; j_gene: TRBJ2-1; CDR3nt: TGCGCCAGCAGCGGACAGGGATTGGGCAATGAGCAGTTCTTC; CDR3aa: CASSGQGLGNEQFF
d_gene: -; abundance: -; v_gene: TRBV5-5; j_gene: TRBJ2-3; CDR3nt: TGTGCCAGCAGCGGGGTGGGGGCCACAGATACGCAGTATTTT; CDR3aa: CASSGVGATDTQYF